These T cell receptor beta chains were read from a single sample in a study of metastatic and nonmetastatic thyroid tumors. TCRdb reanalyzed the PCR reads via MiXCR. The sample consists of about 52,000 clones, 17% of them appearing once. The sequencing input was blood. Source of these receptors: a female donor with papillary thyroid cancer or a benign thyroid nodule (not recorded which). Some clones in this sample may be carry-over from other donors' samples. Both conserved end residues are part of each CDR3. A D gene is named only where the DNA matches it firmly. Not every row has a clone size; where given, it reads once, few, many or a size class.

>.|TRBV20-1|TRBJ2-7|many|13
TGCAGTGCTCCCCCCGCCAGCAGCTACGAGCAGTACTTC
CSAPPASSYEQYF
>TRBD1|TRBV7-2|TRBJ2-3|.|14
TGTGCCAGCAGCACCGGGACAGGTTCAGATACGCAGTATTTT
CASSTGTGSDTQYF
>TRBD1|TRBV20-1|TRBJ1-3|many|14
TGCAGTGCTAGAAGACAGGGGTCTGGAAACACCATATATTTT
CSARRQGSGNTIYF
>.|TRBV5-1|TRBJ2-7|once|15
TGCGCCAGCATCTTGTTGGTACTAGCCTCCTACGAGCAGTACTTC
CASILLVLASYEQYF
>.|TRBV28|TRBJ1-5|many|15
TGTGCCAGCAGTTTACTGTCGACAGTCAATCAGCCCCAGCATTTT
CASSLLSTVNQPQHF
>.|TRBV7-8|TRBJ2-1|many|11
TGTGCCAGCAGCGTTTACAATGAGCAGTTCTTC
CASSVYNEQFF
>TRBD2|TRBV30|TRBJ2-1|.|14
TGTGCCTGGGATCCTCTAGCGGCCTACAATGAGCAGTTCTTC
CAWDPLAAYNEQFF
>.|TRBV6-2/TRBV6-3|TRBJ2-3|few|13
TGTGCCAGCAGTTACTCCGGGTGTTATACGCAGTATTTT
CASSYSGCYTQYF
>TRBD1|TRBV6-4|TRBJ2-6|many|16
TGTGCCAGCAGTGACACTACAGGGGTCGGGGCCAACGTCCTGACTTTC
CASSDTTGVGANVLTF
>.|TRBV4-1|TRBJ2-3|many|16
TGCGCCAGCAGCCAAGTGGCGGGCAGGGATACAGATACGCAGTATTTT
CASSQVAGRDTDTQYF
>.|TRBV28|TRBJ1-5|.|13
TGTGCCGGGACGGCCCACTCGGGGCAGCCCCAGCATTTT
CAGTAHSGQPQHF
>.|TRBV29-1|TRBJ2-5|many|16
TGCAGCGTTGAACCCTGGTCAGGGGAGAACCAAGAGACCCAGTACTTC
CSVEPWSGENQETQYF
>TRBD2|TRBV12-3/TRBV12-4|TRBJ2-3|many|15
TGTGCCAGCAGTTCGGGACTAGCGGGAGGGGATACGCAGTATTTT
CASSSGLAGGDTQYF
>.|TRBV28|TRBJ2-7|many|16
TGTGCCAGCAGTTCTACCTACCGGGACATGTCCTACGAGCAGTACTTC
CASSSTYRDMSYEQYF
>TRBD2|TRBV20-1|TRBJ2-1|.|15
TGCAGTGCTAGAGACCTAGCGGGGGGCTACAATGAGCAGTTCTTC
CSARDLAGGYNEQFF
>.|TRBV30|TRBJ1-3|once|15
TGTGCCGGGAGTCCTTCTACCGCCTCGGGTGGCACCATATATTTT
CAGSPSTASGGTIYF
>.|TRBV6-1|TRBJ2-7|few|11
TGTGCCATCACATGGACAGCCGAGCATTACTTC
CAITWTAEHYF
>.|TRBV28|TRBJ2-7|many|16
TGTGCCAGCTCCATTCCCTCGGGGGAAAGCTCCTACGAGCAGTACTTC
CASSIPSGESSYEQYF
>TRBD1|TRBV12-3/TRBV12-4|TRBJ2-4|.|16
TGTGCCAGCAGTCCTGGGACAGGCCAAATAACTTGGGAGGAGTTCTTC
CASSPGTGQITWEEFF
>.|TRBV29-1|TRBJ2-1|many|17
TGCAGCGTTGAGTTCGGGAGCACCTCGAGCCGTTCCGATGAGCAGTTCTTC
CSVEFGSTSSRSDEQFF
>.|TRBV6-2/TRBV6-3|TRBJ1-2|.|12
TGTGCCAGCACGGACCACCATTATGGCTACACCTTC
CASTDHHYGYTF
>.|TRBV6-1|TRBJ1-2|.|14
TGTGCCAGCACCCTTTCGGGGGGGAACTATGGCTACACCTTC
CASTLSGGNYGYTF
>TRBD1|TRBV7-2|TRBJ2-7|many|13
TGTGCCAGCGGCTCAGACAGGGGGGACGAGCAGTACTTC
CASGSDRGDEQYF
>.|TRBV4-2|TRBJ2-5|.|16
TGTGCCAGCAGCCCCGCATTAGGCGGGTTACAAGAGACCCAGTACTTC
CASSPALGGLQETQYF
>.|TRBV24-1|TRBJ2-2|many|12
TGTGCCACCAGCGACAGGTACGGGGAGCTGTTTTTT
CATSDRYGELFF
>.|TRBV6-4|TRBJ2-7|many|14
TGTGCCAGCAGTGACGACAGACGTAAAAACGAGCAGTACTTC
CASSDDRRKNEQYF
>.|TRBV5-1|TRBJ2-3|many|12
TGCGCCAGCAGCTCTCTCACAGATACGCAGTATTTT
CASSSLTDTQYF
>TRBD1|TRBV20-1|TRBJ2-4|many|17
TGCAGTGCTAGAGTGGGCCGGGGACAGGGTAAAAAAAACATTCAGTACTTC
CSARVGRGQGKKNIQYF
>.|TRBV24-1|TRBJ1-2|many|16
TGTGCCACCAGTGACCCTGGACAGAAGGCTAACTATGGCTACACCTTC
CATSDPGQKANYGYTF
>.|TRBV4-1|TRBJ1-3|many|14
TGCGCCAGCAGCCAAGAGCAATATGGAAACACCATATATTTT
CASSQEQYGNTIYF
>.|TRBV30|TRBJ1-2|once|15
TGTGCCTGGAGTCCGCCCTTGGTAGTTCGTCGTGGCTACACCTTC
CAWSPPLVVRRGYTF
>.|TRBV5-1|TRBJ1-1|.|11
TGCGCCAGGGACGGTTACACTGAAGCTTTCTTT
CARDGYTEAFF
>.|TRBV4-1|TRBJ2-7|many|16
TGCGCCAGCAGGCGAAGTTCCGGACTGGGATCCTACGAGCAGTACTTC
CASRRSSGLGSYEQYF
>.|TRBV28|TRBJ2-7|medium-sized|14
TGTGCCAGCAGTTGGGGGACTCCAACCTACGAGCAGTACTTC
CASSWGTPTYEQYF
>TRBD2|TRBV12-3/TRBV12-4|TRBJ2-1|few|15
TGTGCCGGCAGTTTACTAGCGGGAGGCCCCCTTGAGCAGTTCTTC
CAGSLLAGGPLEQFF
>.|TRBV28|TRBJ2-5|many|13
TGTGCCAGCAGACCCACAGGGAAGGAGACCCAGTACTTC
CASRPTGKETQYF
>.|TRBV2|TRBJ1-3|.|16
TGTGCCAGCAGTGCGGGCAGGGGCCACTCTGTAAACACCATATATTTT
CASSAGRGHSVNTIYF
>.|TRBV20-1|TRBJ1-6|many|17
TGCAGTGCTAGAGATAGATCTAGGCGGCAGGGGAATTCACCCCTCCACTTT
CSARDRSRRQGNSPLHF
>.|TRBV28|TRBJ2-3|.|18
TGTGCCAGCAGTTCCCCTCTAGAGCGGGTTACTAGCACAGATACGCAGTATTTT
CASSSPLERVTSTDTQYF
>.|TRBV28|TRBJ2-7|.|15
TGTGCCAGCCATCAGTGGGGGCAAAGTGTCTACGAGCAGTACTTC
CASHQWGQSVYEQYF
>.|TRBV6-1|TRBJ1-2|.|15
TGTGCCAGCGCGAGGGCCGTCGAAGCTAACTATGGCTACACCTTC
CASARAVEANYGYTF
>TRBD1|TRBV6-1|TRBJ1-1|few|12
TGTGCCAAGGGACAGGGGCCGCTTGGAGCTTTCTTT
CAKGQGPLGAFF
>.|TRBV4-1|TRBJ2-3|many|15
TGCGCCAGCAGCCAAGATAAGAGGGCCACAGATACGCAGTATTTT
CASSQDKRATDTQYF
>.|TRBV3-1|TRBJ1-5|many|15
TGTGCCAGCAGCCAAGAGGCCTCAAACAATCAGCCCCAGCATTTT
CASSQEASNNQPQHF
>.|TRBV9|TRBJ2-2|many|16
TGTGCCAGCAGCGTAGGCAGTCCTTTAAACACCGGGGAGCTGTTTTTT
CASSVGSPLNTGELFF
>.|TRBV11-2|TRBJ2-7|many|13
TGTGCCAGCAGCAAAATGGGGGGAAGCGAGCAGTACTTC
CASSKMGGSEQYF
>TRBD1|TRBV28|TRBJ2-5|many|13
TGTGCCAGCAGTGACAGGGCTCAAGAGACCCAGTACTTC
CASSDRAQETQYF
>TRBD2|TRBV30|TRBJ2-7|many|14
TGTGCCTGGTCAGAATGGACTAGCAGCAGGGAGCAGTACTTC
CAWSEWTSSREQYF
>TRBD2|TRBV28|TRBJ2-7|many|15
TGTGCCAGCAGTCCCCGACTAGCGGGGATGTACGAGCAGTACTTC
CASSPRLAGMYEQYF
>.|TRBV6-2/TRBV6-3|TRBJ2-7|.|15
TGTGCCAGCATTTACCGTGGGCTCCGCTCCTACGAGCAGTACTTC
CASIYRGLRSYEQYF
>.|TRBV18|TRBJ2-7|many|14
TGTGCCAGCTCACCAACCAGCGGGTTTTCCCTTGCGTACTTC
CASSPTSGFSLAYF
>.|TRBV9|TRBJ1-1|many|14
TGTGCCAGCAGCGTAGGGGACGGGGGGCCTGAAGCTTTCTTT
CASSVGDGGPEAFF
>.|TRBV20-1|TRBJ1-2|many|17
TGCAGTGCTAGACCCCCCCCCCCTGCAGGCCGAAGCTATGGCTACACCTTC
CSARPPPPAGRSYGYTF
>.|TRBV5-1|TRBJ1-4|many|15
TGCGCCAGCAGCTTGGCCCCCAGGGGCGGGGAAAAACTGTTTTTT
CASSLAPRGGEKLFF